This TCR beta chain was identified in a study of T cells after yellow fever vaccination. There are 15 residues in the CDR3. Trimming shortened V by 2 bases and J by 2 bases, and 11 bases separated the two germline ends. The V gene's germline CDR1 is MNHEY and CDR2 SMNVEV (reference sequence). This clonotype was counted between two and nine times. TCRdb itself ran the 5' RACE reads through MiXCR, one entry per CDR3 protein. Of about 330,000 distinct CDR3 sequences listed, over 3.5% were seen once; the top ten hold under 30%. The chain has TRBV27 and TRBJ2-3; D is ambiguous. Source: PBMCs, taken 5 days after the yellow fever booster vaccination. This TCR came from a man aged 18 to 30 who received the YFV17D yellow fever vaccine. The CDR3 protein is CASSLRRGTTDTQYF. As DNA, the CDR3 is TGTGCCAGCAGTTTACGTAGAGGAACCACAGATACGCAGTATTTT.